The next 14 T cell receptor beta chains were all read from a single sample in a study of T cell changes during pregnancy in multiple sclerosis. Data came from immunoSEQ multiplex PCR; TCRdb stores just in-frame clones and leaves some out. This sample has roughly 64,000 clones; about nine tenths occur once, and the top ten carry 1.3%. The sequencing here drew on peripheral blood, taken in the second trimester of pregnancy. These receptors were collected from a female donor with multiple sclerosis, enrolled in a pregnancy study.

The chain employs TRBV6-6 and TRBJ2-3, with 9 bases fitting TRBD1. CDR1 is MNHNY, CDR2 SVGAGI, per germline (reference sequence). Trimming took 7 bases from V and 5 from J; bases not matched to a gene: 10. The CDR3 has 15 amino acids. The CDR3 loop is CASIARDRAVDTQYF. For the CDR3, the DNA is TGTGCCAGCATTGCCCGGGACAGGGCAGTAGATACGCAGTATTTT.

The V and J genes are TRBV6-1 and TRBJ2-7; 7 nucleotides match TRBD1. Trimming took 8 bases from V and 1 from J; bases not matched to a gene: 8. The CDR3 covers 14 residues. Germline CDR1 is MNHNS and CDR2 is SASEGT. Here the CDR3 reads CASGSQGWSYEQYF. The CDR3 DNA is TGTGCCAGCGGCTCACAGGGGTGGTCCTACGAGCAGTACTTC.

The chain combines TRBV2 with TRBJ1-1; D is undetermined. This CDR3 spans 13 amino acids. Germline V lookup: CDR1 SNHLY, CDR2 FYNNEI. The V and J ends lost 5 bases and 1 base respectively, with 8 bases between them. Written as DNA, the CDR3 is TGTGCCAGCAGTACAGAGAAGAACACTGAAGCTTTCTTT. Amino acid sequence: CASSTEKNTEAFF.

This clone was recorded only once. The V and J genes are TRBV29-1 and TRBJ2-5, with a possible D match to TRBD1 (5 bases). The CDR3 has 13 amino acids. Germline V gene data show CDR1 as SQVTM and CDR2 as ANQGSEA. V dropped 4 bases and J dropped 2 bases, with 11 bases sitting between them. In DNA form, the CDR3 reads TGCAGCGTTGTCGACAGTTTACAAGAGACCCAGTACTTC. Translated: CSVVDSLQETQYF.

The chain has TRBV11-2 and TRBJ2-2, with 10 bases aligning to TRBD2. Germline-derived CDR1 and CDR2 are SGHAT and FQNNGV. J lost 4 bases, V lost 2 bases, and 13 bases had no gene match. This CDR3 region has 19 residues. This chain's CDR3 is CASSLPSRNSGGFTGELFF. The CDR3 DNA is TGTGCCAGCAGCTTACCCTCCCGTAATAGCGGGGGGTTCACCGGGGAGCTGTTTTTT.

The rearrangement uses TRBV18 and TRBJ2-2, with 7 positions matching TRBD2. The length of the CDR3 is 16 residues. Germline V gene data show CDR1 as KGHSH and CDR2 as LQKENI. Trimming at V came to 5 bases and at J to 2 bases, leaving 8 bases not matched to a gene. Here the CDR3 reads CASSLMAGLNTGELFF. CDR3 nucleotides: TGTGCCAGCTCATTGATGGCGGGACTAAACACCGGGGAGCTGTTTTTT.

Points on this clone: Compared with germline, one end of the junction differs, possibly owing to a read error. The rearrangement links TRBV20-1 to TRBJ2-7; 7 nucleotides agree with TRBD2. The CDR3 is 11 residues long. CDR1 DFQATT and CDR2 SNEGSKA come from the germline V gene (reference sequence). The CDR3 region has the DNA TGCAGTGCTAGTTGGGAGGGACTAAGCCCATTC. Protein sequence: CSASWEGLSPF.

The chain uses TRBV5-1 and TRBJ2-6; tentatively, D is TRBD1 (7 bases). CDR3 length: 17 amino acids. Trimming took 4 bases from V and 2 from J, leaving 16 bases between them. Germline V gives CDR1 SGHRS, CDR2 YFSETQ. The CDR3 nucleotides read TGCGCCAGCAGCGGCGGGACAGTTTATGCTGGGGCCAACGTCCTGACTTTC. Translation gives CASSGGTVYAGANVLTF.

This sequence joins TRBV28 and TRBJ1-1; D unresolved. Germline V gene sequence: CDR1 MDHEN, CDR2 SYDVKM. V lost 5 bases to trimming and J lost 4 bases, with 8 bases between them. This CDR3 has 12 residues. In DNA, the CDR3 is TGTGCCAGCAGTCTAGCTCCCACTGAAGCTTTCTTT. As protein: CASSLAPTEAFF. The full variable domain, in which reference TRBV28 and TRBJ1-1 provide the parts outside the CDR3, is DVKVTQSSRYLVKRTGEKVFLECVQDMDHENMFWYRQDPGLGLRLIYFSYDVKMKEKGDIPEGYSVSREKKERFSLILESASTNQTSMYLCASSLAPTEAFFGQGTRLTVV.

In its sample, this clone was seen once. This chain joins TRBV7-8 and TRBJ2-7; 8 bases line up with TRBD2. The CDR3 sequence is 15 residues long. The germline V gene encodes CDR1 SGHVS and CDR2 FQNEAQ. V lost 2 bases to trimming and J lost 1 base; unmatched junction nucleotides: 4. The chain's CDR3 is CASSLTGGTSYEQYF. Here the CDR3 DNA reads TGTGCCAGCAGCTTAACGGGGGGGACGTCCTACGAGCAGTACTTC.

The V call is TRBV6-1, the J call TRBJ2-6; no definite D call. Trimming took off 2 bases at V and 3 bases at J, with 14 bases between the two ends. This CDR3 is built from 17 residues. Germline V CDR1 and CDR2: MNHNS, SASEGT. The DNA for the CDR3 is TGTGCCAGCAGTGAACGGGTCCTAACCCTTGGGGCCAACGTCCTGACTTTC. Protein sequence: CASSERVLTLGANVLTF.

V is TRBV29-1 and J is TRBJ1-3, with 9 bases aligning to TRBD1. The CDR3 is 13 residues long. V was pared by 7 bases and J by 4 bases, with 5 bases of the junction left unmatched. Germline assignment: CDR1 SQVTM and CDR2 ANQGSEA. CDR3 DNA: TGCAGCGCGATGGACAGGGGAGGAAACACCATATATTTT. This codes for CSAMDRGGNTIYF.

The CDR3 DNA is TGCGCCAGCAGCTTAGGTAGCGAAGAGACCCAGTACTTC. It codes for CASSLGSEETQYF. V gene TRBV5-1 combines with J gene TRBJ2-5; D possibly corresponds to TRBD2 (5 bases). Germline CDR1 reads SGHRS; CDR2 reads YFSETQ. The CDR3 is 13 residues long. Between the trimmed V and J ends, which lost 2 bases and 3 bases, there was a span of 8 bases.

This clone was seen once. CDR3 protein: CASSPPGDRGYNEQFF. In DNA, the CDR3 is TGTGCCAGTAGCCCACCGGGGGACAGGGGCTACAATGAGCAGTTCTTC. V gene TRBV19 combines with J gene TRBJ2-1; 10 positions agree with TRBD1. With V trimmed by 6 bases and J by 3 bases, 8 bases remained unmatched. The CDR3 covers 16 residues. Germline loops: CDR1 LNHDA, CDR2 SQIVND (reference sequence).